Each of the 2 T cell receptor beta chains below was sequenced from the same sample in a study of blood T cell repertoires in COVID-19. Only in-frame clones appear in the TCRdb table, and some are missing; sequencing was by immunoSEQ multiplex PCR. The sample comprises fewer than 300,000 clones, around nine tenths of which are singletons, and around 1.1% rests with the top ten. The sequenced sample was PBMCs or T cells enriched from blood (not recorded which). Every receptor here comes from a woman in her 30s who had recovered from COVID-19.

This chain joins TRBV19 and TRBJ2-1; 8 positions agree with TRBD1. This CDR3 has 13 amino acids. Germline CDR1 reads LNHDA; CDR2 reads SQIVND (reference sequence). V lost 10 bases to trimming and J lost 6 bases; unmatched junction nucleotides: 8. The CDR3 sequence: CATGTGVSNEQFF. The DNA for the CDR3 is TGTGCCACCGGGACAGGAGTTTCCAATGAGCAGTTCTTC.

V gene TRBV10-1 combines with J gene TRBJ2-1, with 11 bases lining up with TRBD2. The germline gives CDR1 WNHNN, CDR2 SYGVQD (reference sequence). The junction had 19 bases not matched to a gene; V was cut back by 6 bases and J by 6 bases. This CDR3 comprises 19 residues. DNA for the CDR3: TGCGCCAGCAGACTACCGGGACTAGCGGAGCCCGGGGGGGGCAATGAGCAGTTCTTC. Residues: CASRLPGLAEPGGGNEQFF.